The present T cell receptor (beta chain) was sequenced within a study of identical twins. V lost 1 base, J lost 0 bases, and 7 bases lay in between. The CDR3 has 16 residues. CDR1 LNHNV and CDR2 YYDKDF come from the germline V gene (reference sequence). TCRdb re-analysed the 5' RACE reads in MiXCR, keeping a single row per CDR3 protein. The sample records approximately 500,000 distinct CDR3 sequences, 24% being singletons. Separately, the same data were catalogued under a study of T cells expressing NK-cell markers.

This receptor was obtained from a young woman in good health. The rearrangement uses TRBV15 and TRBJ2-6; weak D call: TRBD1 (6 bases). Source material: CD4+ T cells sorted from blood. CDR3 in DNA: TGTGCCACCAGCAGAGGACAGGTCTCTGGGGCCAACGTCCTGACTTTC. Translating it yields CATSRGQVSGANVLTF.